Listed below are T cell receptor beta chains from one sample, sequenced in a study of blood T cell repertoires in COVID-19. Measured with immunoSEQ multiplex PCR; TCRdb has only the in-frame clones, and not every one. This table holds fewer than 250,000 clones, 65% to 90% found once. Sequenced sample: PBMCs or T cells enriched from blood (not recorded which). The origin of the receptors is a woman in her thirties or forties with acute COVID-19. Each CDR3 is given with its conserved first and last residue. The D gene is left open where the match is weak. Size is omitted from some rows. Given values are once, few, many or a class for expanded clones.

d_call clone_size j_call v_call cdr3_nt cdr3_aa
TRBD1 NA TRBJ2-7 TRBV3-1/TRBV3-2 TGTGCCAGCAGCCAAGTCGCAGGGGGCTACGAGCAGTACTTC CASSQVAGGYEQYF
NA NA TRBJ2-3 TRBV7-2 TGTGCCAGCAGTACCTACGGGAGTGGAGATACGCAGTATTTT CASSTYGSGDTQYF
NA NA TRBJ2-5 TRBV28 TGTGCCAGCAGTTTATTCACCGTCCAGGGGACCCAGTACTTC CASSLFTVQGTQYF
TRBD2 NA TRBJ2-1 TRBV7-2 TGTGCCAGCAGCACCCCGGGACTAGCCTATGAGCAGTTCTTC CASSTPGLAYEQFF
NA NA TRBJ1-1 TRBV19 TGTGCCAGTAAAACAGGGAACACTGAAGCTTTCTTT CASKTGNTEAFF
NA NA TRBJ2-2 TRBV27 TGTGCCAGCAGGCCCCAGGGGGGGGAGCTGTTTTTT CASRPQGGELFF
NA NA TRBJ1-2 TRBV5-1 TGCGCCAGCAGCTTGTCGCGGACAGAGGCAAGCACCTTC CASSLSRTEASTF
TRBD1 NA TRBJ1-2 TRBV7-9 TGTGCCAGCAGTTCCGGGACAGGAAACTATGGCTACACCTTC CASSSGTGNYGYTF
NA NA TRBJ1-3 TRBV11-2 TGTGCCAGCAGCGCCCGACAGCGAGTATCGAGCTCTGGAAACACCATATATTTT CASSARQRVSSSGNTIYF
NA NA TRBJ2-7 TRBV29-1 TGCAGCGTTGGAGCAGGTCCCTACGAGCAGTACTTC CSVGAGPYEQYF
TRBD1 NA TRBJ2-3 TRBV3-1/TRBV3-2 TGTGCCAGCAGCCCACAACAGGGGGCTCATACGCAGTATTTT CASSPQQGAHTQYF
TRBD2 NA TRBJ2-1 TRBV5-1 TGCGCCAGCAGCCCCGAGACTAGCGGTTACAATGAGCAGTTCTTC CASSPETSGYNEQFF
TRBD1 NA TRBJ1-3 TRBV19 TGTGCCAGCAGCGGGACAGGGGGAAACACCATATATTTT CASSGTGGNTIYF
TRBD1 NA TRBJ1-5 TRBV7-2 TGTGCCAGCAGCTTGAGCCCGGGACAGGGAGGCAATCAGCCCCAGCATTTT CASSLSPGQGGNQPQHF
NA NA TRBJ1-4 TRBV7-9 TGTGCCAGCAGCTCCGGGGGATTAGCGGCTAATGAAAAACTGTTTTTT CASSSGGLAANEKLFF
NA NA TRBJ1-2 TRBV5-1 TGCGCCAGCAGCTCCCGGACGGGGAATTCTAACTATGGCTACACCTTC CASSSRTGNSNYGYTF
NA NA TRBJ2-1 TRBV4-1 TGCGCCAGCAGCCAAGTGAGTTGGCAGGATGATGAGCAGTTCTTC CASSQVSWQDDEQFF
NA NA TRBJ1-5 TRBV6-5 TGTGCCAGCAAACTACAGGAGGGAAATCAGCCCCAGCATTTT CASKLQEGNQPQHF
TRBD2 few TRBJ2-1 TRBV7-2 TGTGCCAGCAGCTTAGGGTTAGCGGGAGGGTACACCTACAATGAGCAGTTCTTC CASSLGLAGGYTYNEQFF
NA medium-sized TRBJ2-3 TRBV5-1 TGCGCCACTAAAGGCTCTAGCTCTAAGGGGACTAGCACAGATACGCAGTATTTT CATKGSSSKGTSTDTQYF
NA NA TRBJ2-7 TRBV7-2 TGTGCCAGCATGAGAGGAAGCGCACCCTACGAGCAGTACTTC CASMRGSAPYEQYF
NA NA TRBJ2-2 TRBV27 TGTGCCAGCAGTTCTACCGCGAACACCGGGGAGCTGTTTTTT CASSSTANTGELFF
NA NA TRBJ1-6 TRBV5-4 TGTGCCAGCAGCTTCGGACAGTACGATTCACCCCTCCACTTT CASSFGQYDSPLHF
TRBD1 NA TRBJ2-1 TRBV2 TGTGCCAGCACCCAAGAAGGGGGCGGTGAGCAGTTCTTC CASTQEGGGEQFF
NA NA TRBJ1-3 TRBV2 TGTGCCAGCAGCGAACAGGGTTCCGGAAACACCATATATTTT CASSEQGSGNTIYF